One and the same sample provided the 8 T cell receptor beta chains below, sequenced in a study of shared clonotypes between healthy human individuals (dated by TCRdb to about 2020). The library came from the immunoSEQ multiplex PCR assay. TCRdb carries this immuneACCESS record with in-frame sequences only. Its versions omit some clonotypes, under half of them owing to an unresolved V gene in the studies checked, with the rest unexplained. A total of about 1.5 million clones appear in this sample, around 97% of them only once. The ten most abundant clones make up approximately 1.1% of the sample. The specimen sequenced was naive CD4+ T cells sorted from blood. The cell subset or site label, read with the paper, signifies: CD45RA+ positively selected. Receptors were obtained from a man aged 30 to 45 in good health.

The chain links TRBV21-1 to TRBJ2-3; the listed D gene, TRBD1, was not tested against the DNA. TRBV21-1 is labeled a pseudogene. This CDR3 has 18 amino acids. The CDR3 spells CASSKVTGSCRGTDTQYF. Written as DNA, the CDR3 is TGTGCCAGCAGCAAAGTAACTGGGTCCTGCAGGGGAACAGATACGCAGTATTTT.

This chain joins TRBV7-9 and TRBJ2-7; D is unresolved. V lost 5 bases, J lost 6 bases, and 20 bases lay in between. The CDR3 contains 15 residues. Germline CDR1 and CDR2: SEHNR and FQNEAQ (reference sequence). In DNA, the CDR3 is TGTGCCAGCAGCGCCCCCGGGCATTCGATGGGCGAGCAGTACTTC. Amino acids: CASSAPGHSMGEQYF.

This rearrangement joins TRBV10-1 to TRBJ2-7, with 9 positions matching TRBD2. Germline values: CDR1 WNHNN, CDR2 SYGVQD (reference sequence). The V gene end was trimmed by 4 bases and the J gene end by 5 bases; junction bases not matched to a gene: 9. There are 15 residues in the CDR3. The CDR3 region is CASSVAGGSLDEQYF. The CDR3 coding sequence is TGCGCCAGCAGTGTTGCGGGAGGGAGTCTCGACGAGCAGTACTTC.

The gene calls are TRBV5-1 and TRBJ2-7; D perhaps matches TRBD1 (8 bases). Germline V gives CDR1 SGHRS, CDR2 YFSETQ. The germline V and J ends were trimmed by 6 bases and 2 bases, with 15 bases remaining between them. This CDR3 contains 14 residues. CDR3 sequence: CASNRGRGAYEQYF. DNA of the CDR3: TGCGCCAGCAACAGGGGGAGGGGAGCCTACGAGCAGTACTTC.

Remarks on this clone: Within the sample, other DNA sequences also encode this same CDR3. The chain couples TRBV11-2 to TRBJ1-5; D gene uncertain. The CDR3 contains 14 residues. Germline lookup yields CDR1 SGHAT and CDR2 FQNNGV. Trimming took 0 bases from V and 4 from J, leaving 7 bases between them. The CDR3 here is CASSLDRGNQPQHF. The CDR3 DNA follows: TGTGCCAGCAGCTTAGATCGGGGAAATCAGCCCCAGCATTTT.

The chain has TRBV2 and TRBJ1-1; 9 bases fit TRBD1. In germline, CDR1 is SNHLY, CDR2 FYNNEI. The length of the CDR3 is 16 residues. V shed 5 bases and J 1 base; nucleotides not matched to a gene: 8. CDR3 coding DNA: TGTGCCAGCAGTAGTGACAGGGGGTTGGGGAACACTGAAGCTTTCTTT. Translation: CASSSDRGLGNTEAFF. The full variable domain, in which reference TRBV2 and TRBJ1-1 provide the parts outside the CDR3, is EPEVTQTPSHQVTQMGQEVILRCVPISNHLYFYWYRQILGQKVEFLVSFYNNEISEKSEIFDDQFSVERPDGSNFTLKIRSTKLEDSAMYFCASSSDRGLGNTEAFFGQGTRLTVV.

CDR3 sequence reads: CASSISGGGKEEQYF. The DNA of the CDR3 is TGTGCCAGCAGTATATCTGGGGGGGGGAAGGAGGAGCAGTACTTC. This chain connects TRBV6-6 to TRBJ2-7; 7 nucleotides agree with TRBD2. From germline, CDR1 is MNHNY and CDR2 SVGAGI (reference sequence). With 5 bases clipped from V and 7 bases from J, the junction kept 14 bases outside the gene matches. The length of the CDR3 is 15 residues.

This clone was observed a single time. The chain couples TRBV28 to TRBJ1-2; D remains ambiguous. Germline V gene lookup returns CDR1 MDHEN and CDR2 SYDVKM. The CDR3 covers 15 residues. V gave up 1 base and J gave up 5 bases, with 14 bases separating them. DNA for the CDR3: TGTGCCAGCAGTTTATTGGGTGACGGCAAATATGGCTACACCTTC. Its protein is CASSLLGDGKYGYTF.